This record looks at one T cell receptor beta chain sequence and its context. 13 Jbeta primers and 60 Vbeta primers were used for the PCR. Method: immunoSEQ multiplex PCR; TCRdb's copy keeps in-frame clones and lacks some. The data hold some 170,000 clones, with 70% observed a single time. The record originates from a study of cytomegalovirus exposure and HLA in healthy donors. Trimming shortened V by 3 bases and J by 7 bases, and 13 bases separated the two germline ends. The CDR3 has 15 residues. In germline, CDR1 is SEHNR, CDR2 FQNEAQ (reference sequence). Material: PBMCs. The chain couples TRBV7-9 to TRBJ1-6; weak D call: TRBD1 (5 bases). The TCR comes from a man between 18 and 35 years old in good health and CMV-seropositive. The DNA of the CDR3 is TGTGCCAGCAGCTTCGGACAACACCCGAATTCACCCCTCCACTTT. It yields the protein CASSFGQHPNSPLHF.